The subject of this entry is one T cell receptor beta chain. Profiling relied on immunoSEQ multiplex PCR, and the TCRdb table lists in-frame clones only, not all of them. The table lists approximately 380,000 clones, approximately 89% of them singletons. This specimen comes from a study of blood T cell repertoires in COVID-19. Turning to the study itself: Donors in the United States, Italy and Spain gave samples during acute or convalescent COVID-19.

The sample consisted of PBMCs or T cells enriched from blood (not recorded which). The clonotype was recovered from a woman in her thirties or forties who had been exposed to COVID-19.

CDR3 loop: CASSRGSAGNTIYF. CDR3 DNA sequence: TGTGCCAGCAGCCGCGGGTCAGCTGGAAACACCATATATTTT. The J gene is TRBJ1-3, the V gene TRBV28; D remains ambiguous. V was trimmed by 6 bases and J by 2 bases, leaving 11 bases between them. The CDR3 runs 14 residues. The germline gives CDR1 MDHEN, CDR2 SYDVKM.